This T cell receptor (beta chain) was profiled in a study of shared clonotypes between healthy human individuals (TCRdb year 2020). Concerning the study at large: The cohort included three men and two women between 18 and 49 years of age. To estimate repertoire size and how much clonotype sharing occurs between individuals, the study deeply sequenced the blood TCR repertoires of five healthy adults. To increase sequencing depth and limit assay-specific biases, different laboratories used diverse techniques to prepare libraries and sequence TCR repertoires. Per donor, leukapheresis produced somewhere between about 0.9 and 9.5 billion PBMCs.

What the authors observed across the whole study: Based on pairwise subsampling, the degree of clonotype sharing among donors was expected to be affected by sequencing depth. The genetic and exposure-history diversity represented was limited by the small number of donors. Sampling was restricted to blood, and TCR repertoires in tissues likely differ from the TCR repertoires found in blood.

The donors were healthy, HIV-negative adults who had no recently reported acute infections or vaccinations. Only Caucasian adults living in Nashville, Tennessee, USA were represented among the donors. For unsorted samples, some 90 million PBMCs were counted and genomic DNA was extracted with the QIAamp DNA Blood Mini kit. Blood was obtained by leukapheresis, after which PBMCs were separated by Ficoll-Histopaque density gradient centrifugation and cryopreserved in liquid nitrogen vapor phase. The CDR3 measures 17 amino acids from cysteine to phenylalanine. Only the CDR3 DNA stays, 51 bases, in frame from base 1. As encoded in the germline V gene, CDR1 is SGDLS while CDR2 is YYNGEE. The junction shows trimming of 2 bases on V and 1 base on J, and the gene matches do not reach 9 bases of it. Concerning this clone itself: Its cognate antigen has yet to be identified. Base-call qualities are not available, and no considerably larger clone is one nucleotide away.

Using the deep immunoSEQ assay, multiplex PCR amplified TCR CDR3 regions from genomic DNA. Extracted genomic DNA from each cell subset was distributed evenly across all wells of several immunoSEQ 96-well plates, and each plate was treated as a replicate. For unsorted PBMC, 300 ng genomic DNA, equal to around 30,000 T cell genomes, was loaded into each replicate PCR. Unsorted PBMC genomic DNA was sequenced across ten immunoSEQ deep assay plates. Purified libraries were quantified with a Qubit 3.0 fluorometer, sized on a Bioanalyzer 2100, and re-quantified with the KAPA Library Quantification kit. A separate single-read 150-cycle Illumina NextSeq 550 flow cell was used to sequence each immunoSEQ 96-well plate. From the authors' description of their analysis: Because the immunoSEQ output included only junctional sequences and no quality scores, the filtering could not be the same as the filtering used for full-length reads. To assign V/J genes and CDR3, sequences were annotated using PyIR, a Python wrapper for IgBLAST v1.9, with IMGT germline references. Reads were filtered out if the reads had weak V/J assignments (E-value above 1e-6), no CDR3, stop codons, out-of-frame junctions, or ambiguous translated residues. V3J clonotypes were defined by identical inferred V gene, J gene, and CDR3 amino acid sequence. Percentage overlap between repertoires was computed as shared unique clonotypes divided by the size of the smaller repertoire. Repertoire richness was assessed with RTK rarefaction, the Chao1 estimator, and Recon v2.1 estimates of unobserved clonotypes. Entries here come from immuneACCESS through TCRdb and include only in-frame sequences with V and J called. Some clones fail to appear in such tables; in the studies checked, an unresolved V gene covers under half of the shortfall, and the cause of the remainder is unknown. The V and J calls and the clone size are those of that table, but D and trimming were determined from the DNA. Across this sample there are about 560,000 clones, with roughly 79% seen only once. In total, the top ten clones hold 12% of the sample.

Specimen: PBMCs. The chain is made from TRBV9 and TRBJ2-1; TRBD2 fits 7 bases in the junction. This clonotype was sampled from a woman aged 35 to 49 in good health. Some clones in this sample may be carry-over from other donors' samples. The DNA sequence is given as TGTGCCAGCAGCGTCTCTGGGGGGGAGGCGTCCTACAATGAGCAGTTCTTC. The translation is CASSVSGGEASYNEQFF.